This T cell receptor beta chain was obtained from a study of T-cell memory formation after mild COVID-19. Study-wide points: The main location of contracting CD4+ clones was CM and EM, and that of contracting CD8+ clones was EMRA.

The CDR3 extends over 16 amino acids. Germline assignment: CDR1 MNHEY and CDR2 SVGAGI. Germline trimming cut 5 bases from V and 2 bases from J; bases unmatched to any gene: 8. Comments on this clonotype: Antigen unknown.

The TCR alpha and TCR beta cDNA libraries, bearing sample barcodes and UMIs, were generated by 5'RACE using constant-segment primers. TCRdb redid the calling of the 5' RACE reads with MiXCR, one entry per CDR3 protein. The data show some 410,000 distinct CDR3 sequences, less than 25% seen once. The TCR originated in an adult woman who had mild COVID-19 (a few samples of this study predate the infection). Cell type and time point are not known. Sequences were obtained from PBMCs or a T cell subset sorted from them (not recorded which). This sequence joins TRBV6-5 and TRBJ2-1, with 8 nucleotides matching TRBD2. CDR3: CASSPSAGVPYNEQFF. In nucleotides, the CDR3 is TGTGCCAGCAGTCCATCAGCGGGGGTGCCCTACAATGAGCAGTTCTTC.